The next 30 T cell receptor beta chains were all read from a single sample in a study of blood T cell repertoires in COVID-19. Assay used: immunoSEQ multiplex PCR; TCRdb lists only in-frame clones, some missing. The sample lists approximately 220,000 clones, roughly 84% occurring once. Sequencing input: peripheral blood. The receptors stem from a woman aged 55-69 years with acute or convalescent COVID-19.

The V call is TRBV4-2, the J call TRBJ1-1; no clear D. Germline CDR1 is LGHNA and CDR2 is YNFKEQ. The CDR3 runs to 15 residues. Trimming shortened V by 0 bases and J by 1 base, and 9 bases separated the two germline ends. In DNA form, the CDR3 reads TGTGCCAGCAGCCAAGAGAACAGTTGGAACACTGAAGCTTTCTTT. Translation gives CASSQENSWNTEAFF.

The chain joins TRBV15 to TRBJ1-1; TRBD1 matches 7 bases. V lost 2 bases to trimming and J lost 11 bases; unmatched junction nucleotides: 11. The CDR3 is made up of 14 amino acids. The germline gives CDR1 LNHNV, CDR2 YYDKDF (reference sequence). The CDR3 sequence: CATSRSGDSPRAFF. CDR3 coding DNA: TGTGCCACCAGCAGATCTGGGGACAGCCCGAGGGCTTTCTTT. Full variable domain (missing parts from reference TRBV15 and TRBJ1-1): DAMVIQNPRYQVTQFGKPVTLSCSQTLNHNVMYWYQQKSSQAPKLLFHYYDKDFNNEADTPDNFQSRRPNTSFCFLDIRSPGLGDTAMYLCATSRSGDSPRAFFGQGTRLTVV.

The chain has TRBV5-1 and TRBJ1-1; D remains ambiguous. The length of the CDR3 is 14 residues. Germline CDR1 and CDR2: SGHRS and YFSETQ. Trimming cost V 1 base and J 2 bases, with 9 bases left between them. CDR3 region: CASSLSVTNTEAFF. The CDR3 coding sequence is TGCGCCAGCAGCTTGTCCGTAACAAACACTGAAGCTTTCTTT.

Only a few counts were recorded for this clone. This chain's CDR3 is CASRSGGRGAFF. CDR3 nucleotide sequence: TGTGCCAGCAGATCAGGGGGCCGGGGAGCTTTCTTT. The rearrangement joins TRBV25-1 to TRBJ1-1; 8 bases map to TRBD1. Losses at the gene ends were 6 bases for V and 10 bases for J; bases not matched to a gene: 7. Germline CDR1 and CDR2: MGHDK and SYGVNS. There are 12 residues in the CDR3.

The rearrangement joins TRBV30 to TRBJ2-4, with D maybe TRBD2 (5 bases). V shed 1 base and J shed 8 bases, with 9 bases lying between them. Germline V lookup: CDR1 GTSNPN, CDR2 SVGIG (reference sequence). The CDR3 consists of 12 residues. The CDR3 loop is CAWSADGDIQYF. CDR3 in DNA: TGTGCCTGGAGTGCCGACGGGGACATTCAGTACTTC. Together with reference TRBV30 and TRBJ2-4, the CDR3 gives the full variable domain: SQTIHQWPATLVQPVGSPLSLECTVEGTSNPNLYWYRQAAGRGLQLLFYSVGIGQISSEVPQNLSASRPQDRQFILSSKKLLLSDSGFYLCAWSADGDIQYFGAGTRLSVL.

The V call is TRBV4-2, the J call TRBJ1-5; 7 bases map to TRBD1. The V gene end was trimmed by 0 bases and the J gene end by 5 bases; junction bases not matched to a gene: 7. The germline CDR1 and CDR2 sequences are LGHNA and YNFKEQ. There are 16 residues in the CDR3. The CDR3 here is CASSQETGRLYQPQHF. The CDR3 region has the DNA TGTGCCAGCAGCCAAGAGACAGGGCGATTGTATCAGCCCCAGCATTTT.

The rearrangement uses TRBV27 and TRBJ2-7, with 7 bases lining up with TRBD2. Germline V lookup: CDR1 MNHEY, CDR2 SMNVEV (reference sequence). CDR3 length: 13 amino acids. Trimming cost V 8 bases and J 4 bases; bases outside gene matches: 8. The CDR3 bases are TGTGCCAGCTCGTTACGGGGGGAATACGAGCAGTACTTC. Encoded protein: CASSLRGEYEQYF.

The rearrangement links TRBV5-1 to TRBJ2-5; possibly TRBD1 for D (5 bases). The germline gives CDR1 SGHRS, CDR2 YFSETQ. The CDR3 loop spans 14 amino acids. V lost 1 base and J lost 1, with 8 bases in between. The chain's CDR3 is CASSLQGSQETQYF. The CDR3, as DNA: TGCGCCAGCAGCTTGCAGGGTTCCCAAGAGACCCAGTACTTC. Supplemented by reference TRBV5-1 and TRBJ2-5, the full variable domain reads KAGVTQTPRYLIKTRGQQVTLSCSPISGHRSVSWYQQTPGQGLQFLFEYFSETQRNKGNFPGRFSGRQFSNSRSEMNVSTLELGDSALYLCASSLQGSQETQYFGPGTRLLVL.

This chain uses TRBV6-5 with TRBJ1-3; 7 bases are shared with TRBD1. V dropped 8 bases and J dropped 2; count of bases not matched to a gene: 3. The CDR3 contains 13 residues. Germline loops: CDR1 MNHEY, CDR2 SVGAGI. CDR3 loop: CASLDRAGNTIYF. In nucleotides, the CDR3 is TGTGCCAGCCTAGACAGGGCTGGAAACACCATATATTTT.

CDR3 sequence (DNA): TGTGCCAGCAGCTCAATACAGGATCCGTACGAGCAGTACTTC. As protein: CASSSIQDPYEQYF. V and J are TRBV11-3 and TRBJ2-7, with TRBD1 as a possible D gene (5 bases). Germline V gives CDR1 SGHNT, CDR2 YENEEA. This CDR3 region has 14 residues. V was shortened by 4 bases and J by 4 bases, with 14 bases between the two germline ends.

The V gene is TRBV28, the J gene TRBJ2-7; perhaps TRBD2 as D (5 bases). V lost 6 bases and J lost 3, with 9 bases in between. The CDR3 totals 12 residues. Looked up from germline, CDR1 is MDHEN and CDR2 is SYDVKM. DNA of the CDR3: TGTGCCAGCAGCCGGGGAGACTACGAGCAGTACTTC. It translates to CASSRGDYEQYF.

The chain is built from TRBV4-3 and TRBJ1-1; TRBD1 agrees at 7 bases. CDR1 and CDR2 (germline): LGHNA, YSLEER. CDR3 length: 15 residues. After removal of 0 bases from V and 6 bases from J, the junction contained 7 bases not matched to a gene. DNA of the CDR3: TGCGCCAGCAGCCAAGATTACAGGGGTCACGCTGAAGCTTTCTTT. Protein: CASSQDYRGHAEAFF.

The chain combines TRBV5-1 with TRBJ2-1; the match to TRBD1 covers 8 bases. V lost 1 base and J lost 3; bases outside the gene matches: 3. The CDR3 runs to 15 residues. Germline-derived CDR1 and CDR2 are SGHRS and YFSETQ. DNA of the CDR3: TGCGCCAGCAGCTTGACAGGGGGTGTCTACAATGAGCAGTTCTTC. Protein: CASSLTGGVYNEQFF.

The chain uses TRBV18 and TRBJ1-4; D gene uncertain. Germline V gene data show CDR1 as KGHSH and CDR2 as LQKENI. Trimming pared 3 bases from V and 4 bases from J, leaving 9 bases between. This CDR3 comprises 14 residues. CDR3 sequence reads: CASSPRRNNEKLFF. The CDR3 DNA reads TGTGCCAGCTCACCCCGGAGGAATAATGAAAAACTGTTTTTT.

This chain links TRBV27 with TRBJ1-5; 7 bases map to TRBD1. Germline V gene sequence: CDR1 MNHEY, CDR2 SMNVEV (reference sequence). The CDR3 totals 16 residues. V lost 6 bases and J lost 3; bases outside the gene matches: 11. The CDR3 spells CASRPHPTGDNQPQHF. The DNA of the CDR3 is TGTGCCAGCAGACCTCACCCAACAGGGGACAATCAGCCCCAGCATTTT.

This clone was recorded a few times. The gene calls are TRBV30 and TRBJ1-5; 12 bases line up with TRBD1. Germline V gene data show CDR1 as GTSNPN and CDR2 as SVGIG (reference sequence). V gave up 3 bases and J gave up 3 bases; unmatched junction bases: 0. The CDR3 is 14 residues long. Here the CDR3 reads CAWRGQGANQPQHF. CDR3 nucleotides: TGTGCCTGGAGGGGACAGGGGGCCAATCAGCCCCAGCATTTT.

CDR3 sequence reads: CASNSRYGYTF. CDR3 nucleotide sequence: TGTGCCAGCAACTCTCGCTATGGCTACACCTTC. The chain links TRBV28 to TRBJ1-2; no clear D gene. This CDR3 is built from 11 residues. The germline V and J ends were trimmed by 7 bases and 4 bases, with 7 bases remaining between them. Germline V CDR1 and CDR2: MDHEN, SYDVKM.

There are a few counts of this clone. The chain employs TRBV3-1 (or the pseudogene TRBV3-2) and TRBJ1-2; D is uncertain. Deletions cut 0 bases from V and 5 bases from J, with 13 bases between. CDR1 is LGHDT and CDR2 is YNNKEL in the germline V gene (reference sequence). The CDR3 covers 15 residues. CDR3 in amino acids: CASSQDLNRVYGYTF. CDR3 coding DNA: TGTGCCAGCAGCCAAGATCTTAACAGAGTATATGGCTACACCTTC.

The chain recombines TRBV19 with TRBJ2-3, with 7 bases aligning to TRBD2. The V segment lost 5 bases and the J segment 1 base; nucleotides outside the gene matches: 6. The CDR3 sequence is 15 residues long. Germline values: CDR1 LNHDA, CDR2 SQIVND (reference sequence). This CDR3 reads CASSSQRGGTDTQYF. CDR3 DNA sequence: TGTGCCAGTAGTTCGCAGCGGGGAGGCACAGATACGCAGTATTTT.

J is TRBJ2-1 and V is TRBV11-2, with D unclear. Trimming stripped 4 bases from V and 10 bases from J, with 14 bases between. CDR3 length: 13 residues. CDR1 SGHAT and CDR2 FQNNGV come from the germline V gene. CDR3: CASSSTSAGEQFF. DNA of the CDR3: TGTGCCAGCAGCTCCACATCGGCCGGGGAGCAGTTCTTC.

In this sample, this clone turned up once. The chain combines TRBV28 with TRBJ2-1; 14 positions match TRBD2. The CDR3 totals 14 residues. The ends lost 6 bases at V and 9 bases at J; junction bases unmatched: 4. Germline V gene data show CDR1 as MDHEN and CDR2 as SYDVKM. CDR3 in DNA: TGTGCCAGCAGGACTAGCGGGGGGGCCCCTGAGCAGTTCTTC. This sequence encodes CASRTSGGAPEQFF.

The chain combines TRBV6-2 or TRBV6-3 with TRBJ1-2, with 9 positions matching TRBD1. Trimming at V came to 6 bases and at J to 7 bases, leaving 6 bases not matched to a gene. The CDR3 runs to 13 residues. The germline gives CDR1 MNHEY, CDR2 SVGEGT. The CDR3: CASSTGTGIGYTF. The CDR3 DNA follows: TGTGCCAGCAGCACCGGGACAGGGATTGGCTACACCTTC.

CDR3 loop: CSVGDRGQGDQPQHF. CDR3 DNA: TGCAGCGTCGGGGACAGGGGGCAAGGCGATCAGCCCCAGCATTTT. V and J are TRBV29-1 and TRBJ1-5; 12 bases agree with TRBD1. Germline assignment: CDR1 SQVTM and CDR2 ANQGSEA. The trim removed 6 bases at V and 5 bases at J, leaving 8 bases unmatched. The CDR3 contains 15 residues.

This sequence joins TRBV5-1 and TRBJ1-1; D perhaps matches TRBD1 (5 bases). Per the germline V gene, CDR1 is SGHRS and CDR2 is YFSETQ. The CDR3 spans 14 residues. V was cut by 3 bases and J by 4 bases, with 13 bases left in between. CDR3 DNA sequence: TGCGCCAGCAGCTGGGGTGGGGGGTCCACTGAAGCTTTCTTT. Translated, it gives CASSWGGGSTEAFF.

In DNA, the CDR3 is TGTGCCAGCAGACGCTTCGGGGGGTGGGAGCAGTTCTTC. Protein: CASRRFGGWEQFF. The rearrangement uses TRBV27 and TRBJ2-1, with TRBD2 matching 7 bases. V trimming: 6 bases; J trimming: 10 bases; junction bases outside the gene matches: 9. Per the germline V gene, CDR1 is MNHEY and CDR2 is SMNVEV (reference sequence). This CDR3 is built from 13 residues.

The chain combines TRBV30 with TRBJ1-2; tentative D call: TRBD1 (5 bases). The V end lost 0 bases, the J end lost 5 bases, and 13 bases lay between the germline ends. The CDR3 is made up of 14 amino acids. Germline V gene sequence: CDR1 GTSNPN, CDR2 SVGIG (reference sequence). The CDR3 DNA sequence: TGTGCCTGGAGTGTGGGATCGGGGGTGTATGGCTACACCTTC. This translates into CAWSVGSGVYGYTF.

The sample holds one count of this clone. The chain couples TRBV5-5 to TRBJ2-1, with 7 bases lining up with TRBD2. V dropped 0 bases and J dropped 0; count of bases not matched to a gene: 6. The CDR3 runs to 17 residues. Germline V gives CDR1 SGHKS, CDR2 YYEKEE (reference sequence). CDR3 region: CASSLAASGYSYNEQFF. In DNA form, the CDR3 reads TGTGCCAGCAGCTTGGCGGCTAGCGGATACTCCTACAATGAGCAGTTCTTC.

The CDR3 region has the DNA TGCGCCAGCACCCCCGGGCCCGGGGGCACTGAAGCTTTCTTT. It specifies CASTPGPGGTEAFF. V usage is TRBV5-1 and J usage is TRBJ1-1; possible D gene TRBD1, 5 bases. Between the trimmed V and J ends, which lost 6 bases and 4 bases, there was a span of 16 bases. The CDR3 has 14 amino acids. In germline, CDR1 is SGHRS, CDR2 YFSETQ. Full variable domain (missing parts from reference TRBV5-1 and TRBJ1-1): KAGVTQTPRYLIKTRGQQVTLSCSPISGHRSVSWYQQTPGQGLQFLFEYFSETQRNKGNFPGRFSGRQFSNSRSEMNVSTLELGDSALYLCASTPGPGGTEAFFGQGTRLTVV.

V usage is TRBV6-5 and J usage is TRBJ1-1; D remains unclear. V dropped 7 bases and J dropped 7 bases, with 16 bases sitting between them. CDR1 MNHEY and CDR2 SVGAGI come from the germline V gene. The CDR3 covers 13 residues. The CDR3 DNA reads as TGTGCCAGCAAAAATACTTTCGGGGATGAAGCTTTCTTT. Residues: CASKNTFGDEAFF.

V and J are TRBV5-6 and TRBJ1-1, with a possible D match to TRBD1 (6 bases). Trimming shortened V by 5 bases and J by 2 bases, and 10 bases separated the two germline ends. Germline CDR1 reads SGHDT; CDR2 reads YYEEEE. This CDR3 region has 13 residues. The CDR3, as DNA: TGTGCCAGCAGAACCAGGGGAAACACTGAAGCTTTCTTT. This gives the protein CASRTRGNTEAFF.